This note documents a single TCR beta chain sequence. Its antigen is as yet unknown. The sample comes from a study of Ad26.COV2.S vaccination and SARS-CoV-2 variants. Overall study context: Intramuscular Ad26.COV2.S at 5x10^10 or 1x10^11 viral particles.

The treatment: 15 to 20 received Ad26.COV2.S at low or high dose, single or two shots; roughly five received placebo; per-sample allocation not given. Sampling took place 63 days after the first vaccine or placebo injection. Germline V gene sequence: CDR1 KGHDR, CDR2 SFDVKD. This CDR3 is built from 16 residues. V lost 5 bases to trimming and J lost 8 bases, with 21 bases between them. General study results and limits: Using TCR breadth and depth analyses may have led to underestimated total T cell responses.

The repertoire was sequenced with immunoSEQ multiplex PCR; TCRdb's copy has only in-frame clones and lacks some. The repertoire holds roughly 500,000 clones, with roughly 87% as singletons. This rearrangement joins TRBV24-1 to TRBJ2-4; possible D gene TRBD1, 7 bases. The clonotype comes from a person between 18 and 65 years old who received the Ad26.COV2.S COVID-19 vaccine or a placebo. The sequencing here drew on peripheral blood, taken in a trial of Ad26.COV2.S vaccine versus placebo. The DNA of the CDR3 is TGTGCCACCAGTGGAAACAGGGGAGGTTTGGTGGACATTCAGTACTTC. The encoded protein is CATSGNRGGLVDIQYF.